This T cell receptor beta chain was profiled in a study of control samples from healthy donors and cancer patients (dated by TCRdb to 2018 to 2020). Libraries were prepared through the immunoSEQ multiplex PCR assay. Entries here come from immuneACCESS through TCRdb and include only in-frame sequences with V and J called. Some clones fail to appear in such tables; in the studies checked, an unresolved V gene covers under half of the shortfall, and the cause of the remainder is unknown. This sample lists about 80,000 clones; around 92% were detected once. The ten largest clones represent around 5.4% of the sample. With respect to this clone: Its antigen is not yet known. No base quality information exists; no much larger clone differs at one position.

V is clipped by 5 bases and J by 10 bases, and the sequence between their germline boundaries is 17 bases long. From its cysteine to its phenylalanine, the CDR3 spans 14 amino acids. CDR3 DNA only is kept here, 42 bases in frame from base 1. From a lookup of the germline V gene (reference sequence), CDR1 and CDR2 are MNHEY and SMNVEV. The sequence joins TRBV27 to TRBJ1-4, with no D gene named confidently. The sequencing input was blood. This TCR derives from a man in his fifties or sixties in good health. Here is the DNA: TGTGCCAGCAGTCTCGGTTACGGATGGGGAAAACTGTTTTTT. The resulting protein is CASSLGYGWGKLFF.